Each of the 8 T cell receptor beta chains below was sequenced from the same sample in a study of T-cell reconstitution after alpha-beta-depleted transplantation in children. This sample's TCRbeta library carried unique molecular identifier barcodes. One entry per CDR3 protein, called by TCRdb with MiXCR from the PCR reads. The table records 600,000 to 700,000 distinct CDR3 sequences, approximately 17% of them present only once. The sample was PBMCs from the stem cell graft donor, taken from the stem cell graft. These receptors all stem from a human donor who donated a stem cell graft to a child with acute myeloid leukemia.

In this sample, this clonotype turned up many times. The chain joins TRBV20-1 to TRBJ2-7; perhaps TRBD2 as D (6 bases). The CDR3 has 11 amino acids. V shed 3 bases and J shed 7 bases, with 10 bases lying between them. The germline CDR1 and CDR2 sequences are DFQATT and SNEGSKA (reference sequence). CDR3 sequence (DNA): TGCAGTGCTAGGGAGGGACGGGAGCAGTACTTC. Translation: CSAREGREQYF.

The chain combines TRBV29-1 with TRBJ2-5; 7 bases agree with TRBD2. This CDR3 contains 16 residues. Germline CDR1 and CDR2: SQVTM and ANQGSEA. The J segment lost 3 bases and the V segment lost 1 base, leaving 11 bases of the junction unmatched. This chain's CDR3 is CSVEVSGGGPEETQYF. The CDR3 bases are TGCAGCGTTGAAGTTTCGGGCGGGGGACCCGAAGAGACCCAGTACTTC.

CDR3 protein: CAWSVGRETEAFF. Here the CDR3 DNA reads TGTGCCTGGAGTGTCGGCAGAGAGACTGAAGCTTTCTTT. The V gene is TRBV30, the J gene TRBJ1-1; the D is unclear. Trimming shortened V by 0 bases and J by 5 bases, and 10 bases separated the two germline ends. This CDR3 has 13 amino acids. CDR1 GTSNPN and CDR2 SVGIG come from the germline V gene (reference sequence).

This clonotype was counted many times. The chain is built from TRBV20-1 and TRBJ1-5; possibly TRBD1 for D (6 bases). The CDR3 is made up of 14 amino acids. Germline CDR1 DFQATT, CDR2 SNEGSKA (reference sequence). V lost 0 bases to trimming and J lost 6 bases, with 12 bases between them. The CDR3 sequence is CSARDTGSGQPQHF. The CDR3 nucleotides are TGCAGTGCTAGAGACACAGGGTCGGGTCAGCCCCAGCATTTT.

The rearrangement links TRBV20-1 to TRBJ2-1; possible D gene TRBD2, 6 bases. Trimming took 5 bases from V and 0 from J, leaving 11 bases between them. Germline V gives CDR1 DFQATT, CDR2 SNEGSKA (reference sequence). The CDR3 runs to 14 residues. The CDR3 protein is CSAGTDLSYNEQFF. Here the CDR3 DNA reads TGCAGTGCTGGGACTGACCTCTCCTACAATGAGCAGTTCTTC.

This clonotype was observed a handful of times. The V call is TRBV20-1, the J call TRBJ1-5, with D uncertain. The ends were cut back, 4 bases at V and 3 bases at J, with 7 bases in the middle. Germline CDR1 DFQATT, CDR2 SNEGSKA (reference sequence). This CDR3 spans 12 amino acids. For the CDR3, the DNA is TGCAGTGCTAAGGGAACCAATCAGCCCCAGCATTTT. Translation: CSAKGTNQPQHF.

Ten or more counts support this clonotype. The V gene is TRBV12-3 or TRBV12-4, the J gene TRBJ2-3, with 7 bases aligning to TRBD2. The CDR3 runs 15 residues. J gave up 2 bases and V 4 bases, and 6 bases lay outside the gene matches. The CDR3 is CASSWSGTDTDTQYF. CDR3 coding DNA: TGTGCCAGCAGTTGGAGCGGGACCGACACAGATACGCAGTATTTT.

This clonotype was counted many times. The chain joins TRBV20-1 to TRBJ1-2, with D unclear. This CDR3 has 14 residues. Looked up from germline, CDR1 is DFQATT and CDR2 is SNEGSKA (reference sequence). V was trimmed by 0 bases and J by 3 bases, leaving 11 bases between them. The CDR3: CSARDGSGDYGYTF. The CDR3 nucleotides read TGCAGTGCTAGAGACGGGAGTGGGGACTATGGCTACACCTTC.